This entry concerns a single TCR beta chain. Its antigen remains unknown. The data belong to a study of T cell responses to AZD1222 COVID-19 vaccine. Study outcomes and limitations: The donors showed a predominance of white British ancestry and of females, with possible underestimation of clonal diversity.

Germline loops: CDR1 SNHLY, CDR2 FYNNEI. The CDR3 is made up of 15 amino acids. V lost 5 bases to trimming and J lost 2 bases, with 12 bases between them. Produced via immunoSEQ multiplex PCR; TCRdb's table is partial and in-frame only. The sample lists some 180,000 clones, 85% to 95% occurring once. The V gene is TRBV2, the J gene TRBJ1-4, with a weak D call TRBD1 (6 bases). The source is an adult who received the AZD1222 COVID-19 vaccine. The sequencing used peripheral blood, collected 28 days after the second AZD1222 dose. CDR3 sequence (DNA): TGTGCCAGCAGTTTACAGGGAGGGACTAATGAAAAACTGTTTTTT. This encodes CASSLQGGTNEKLFF.